The 25 T cell receptor beta chains presented below share a single source sample, sequenced in a study of tumor-infiltrating lymphocytes in oesophageal squamous cell carcinoma. TCRdb called the PCR reads again in MiXCR, with one record for every CDR3 protein. The repertoire includes 15,000 to 20,000 distinct CDR3 sequences, around 50% of them detected once, and around two fifths sits in the top ten. What was sequenced was normal esophageal tissue next to the tumor. The receptors here all came from a female donor with esophageal squamous cell carcinoma.

This clonotype is medium-sized within its sample. The rearrangement joins TRBV12-5 to TRBJ2-1; 13 positions agree with TRBD2. The germline gives CDR1 LGHNT, CDR2 FRNRAP. V trimming: 3 bases; J trimming: 8 bases; junction bases outside the gene matches: 4. CDR3 length equals 15 residues. The CDR3 sequence: CASGLGTSGTDEQFF. The CDR3 DNA reads as TGTGCTAGTGGTTTAGGGACTAGCGGGACCGATGAGCAGTTCTTC.

The chain employs TRBV7-3 and TRBJ2-2, with D possibly matching TRBD1 (5 bases). CDR3 length equals 15 residues. Germline values: CDR1 SGHTA, CDR2 FQGTGA. The V and J ends lost 2 bases and 5 bases respectively, with 12 bases between them. The CDR3 region is CASSLSQGATGELFF. The CDR3 nucleotides are TGTGCCAGCAGCTTATCTCAGGGTGCGACCGGGGAGCTGTTTTTT.

This clonotype was observed a few times. The junction departs from germline at one end; a sequencing error may be responsible. The J gene is TRBJ2-3, the V gene TRBV7-2; TRBD2 aligns across 7 bases. Germline V gene data show CDR1 as SGHTA and CDR2 as FQGNSA. The CDR3 has 16 residues. CDR3 DNA: TGTGCCAGCAGCTTACCGCGAGTGGTGGGGGGGAATGAGCAGTACTTT. Translated, it gives CASSLPRVVGGNEQYF.

This clonotype appeared once. This rearrangement joins TRBV14 to TRBJ2-7; no firm D call. CDR1 is SGHDN, CDR2 FVKESK, per germline. V was cut by 5 bases and J by 0 bases, with 11 bases left in between. CDR3 length equals 14 residues. The CDR3 protein is CASSSSAVSYEQYF. For the CDR3, the DNA is TGTGCCAGCAGCTCGAGCGCAGTCTCCTACGAGCAGTACTTC. Full variable domain (remainder filled in from reference TRBV14 and TRBJ2-7): EAGVTQFPSHSVIEKGQTVTLRCDPISGHDNLYWYRRVMGKEIKFLLHFVKESKQDESGMPNNRFLAERTGGTYSTLKVQPAELEDSGVYFCASSSSAVSYEQYFGPGTRLTVT.

In this sample, this clonotype is medium-sized (0.01 to 0.1%). CDR3 in DNA: TGTGCCAGCAGCTTAGCCCGTGGTAGCGGGAGGCAAGATACGCAGTATTTT. This sequence encodes CASSLARGSGRQDTQYF. The chain joins TRBV7-8 to TRBJ2-3; 10 nucleotides match TRBD2. The CDR3 covers 17 residues. Germline CDR1 is SGHVS and CDR2 is FQNEAQ. The J segment lost 5 bases and the V segment lost 0 bases, leaving 8 bases of the junction unmatched.

The chain couples TRBV6-5 to TRBJ2-1; the match to TRBD1 covers 8 bases. The end of the DNA is better explained by TRBJ2-7, so the J call may be wrong. This CDR3 has 14 residues. Germline V gene data show CDR1 as MNHEY and CDR2 as SVGAGI. CDR3: CASSYGQGGGEQYF. CDR3 nucleotides: TGTGCCAGCAGTTACGGACAGGGCGGCGGTGAGCAGTACTTC.

The sample holds many counts of this clonotype. The gene calls are TRBV2 and TRBJ2-1; weak D call: TRBD2 (5 bases). The J call may be in error: the DNA end matches TRBJ2-7 better. CDR3 size: 15 residues. Germline loops: CDR1 SNHLY, CDR2 FYNNEI. The CDR3 sequence is CASSETTSSYNEQYF. The CDR3 DNA reads TGTGCCAGCAGTGAGACTACCAGCTCCTACAATGAGCAGTACTTC.

Points on this clonotype: The CDR3 does not close with the conserved phenylalanine or tryptophan, likely indicating a read error. The DNA is left out, because the CDR3 cannot be placed on it with certainty; the CDR3 is given as TCRdb lists it. The chain joins TRBV7-3 to TRBJ1-1; the D call of TRBD1 is as the table states it, not checked on the DNA. Termini included, the CDR3 measures 19 amino acids. Germline CDR1 and CDR2: SGHTA and FQGTGA. The CDR3 loop reads CASSLVETGESTMSSSSGQ.

Ten or more counts support this clonotype. A much more abundant neighbour one base away suggests this may be a read error. The chain couples TRBV7-3 to TRBJ2-7; TRBD2 aligns across 10 bases. This CDR3 spans 16 amino acids. V was clipped by 5 bases and J by 7 bases; unmatched bases: 14. The germline CDR1 and CDR2 sequences are SGHTA and FQGTGA. CDR3: CASSTSSGSTYNEQYF. Here the CDR3 DNA reads TGTGCCAGCAGCACCTCTAGCGGGAGTACCTACAATGAGCAGTACTTC.

By sample fraction, this clonotype is medium-sized. This rearrangement joins TRBV7-2 to TRBJ1-1; the match to TRBD1 covers 9 bases. Germline-derived CDR1 and CDR2 are SGHTA and FQGNSA. The ends lost 3 bases at V and 5 bases at J; junction bases unmatched: 1. CDR3 length: 13 amino acids. CDR3 loop: CASSLTGGTEAFF. CDR3 in DNA: TGTGCCAGCAGCTTGACAGGGGGGACTGAAGCTTTCTTT.

This chain links TRBV7-3 with TRBJ1-1, with 12 nucleotides matching TRBD2. The J call may be wrong; the DNA end is better matched by TRBJ2-1. Per the germline V gene, CDR1 is SGHTA and CDR2 is FQGTGA. CDR3 length equals 15 residues. The CDR3: CASSLTASGRAGQFF. CDR3 nucleotides: TGTGCCAGCAGCTTAACGGCTAGCGGGAGGGCCGGGCAGTTCTTC.

The gene calls are TRBV7-3 and TRBJ2-4; a possible D gene is TRBD2 (5 bases). The CDR3 has 13 residues. Trimming left V 3 bases short and J 8 bases short, with 11 bases between. Germline V gene data show CDR1 as SGHTA and CDR2 as FQGTGA. CDR3 coding DNA: TGTGCCAGCAGCTTGGGGAAGGGAGACATTCAGTACTTC. Encoded protein: CASSLGKGDIQYF.

In this sample, this clonotype turned up a few times. The chain uses TRBV7-6 and TRBJ2-3; tentatively, D is TRBD1 or TRBD2 (7 bases each). V lost 6 bases, J lost 3 bases, and 13 bases lay in between. The CDR3 runs to 14 residues. Germline V gene sequence: CDR1 SGHVS, CDR2 FNYEAQ. CDR3 loop: CASRGGTVTDTQYF. CDR3 sequence (DNA): TGTGCCAGCAGGGGAGGGACAGTTACAGATACGCAGTATTTT.

This clonotype was seen more than once but under ten times. The gene calls are TRBV2 and TRBJ1-5, with D possibly TRBD1 on 5 matching bases. Trimming shortened V by 10 bases and J by 3 bases, and 16 bases separated the two germline ends. The germline V gene has CDR1 SNHLY and CDR2 FYNNEI. CDR3 length: 14 residues. The CDR3 is CATMGGGNNQPQHF. In DNA form, the CDR3 reads TGTGCCACCATGGGGGGGGGAAACAATCAGCCCCAGCATTTT. Drawing the rest from reference TRBV2 and TRBJ1-5, the complete variable domain is EPEVTQTPSHQVTQMGQEVILRCVPISNHLYFYWYRQILGQKVEFLVSFYNNEISEKSEIFDDQFSVERPDGSNFTLKIRSTKLEDSAMYFCATMGGGNNQPQHFGDGTRLSIL.

The chain couples TRBV7-2 to TRBJ2-6; D tentatively reads TRBD1 or TRBD2 (6 bases each). The CDR3 sequence is 15 residues long. V dropped 5 bases and J dropped 2 bases, with 10 bases sitting between them. Germline-derived CDR1 and CDR2 are SGHTA and FQGNSA. CDR3 loop: CASSLGGTGANVLTF. CDR3 nucleotides: TGTGCCAGCAGCCTAGGGGGGACTGGGGCCAACGTCCTGACTTTC.

This clonotype has just a few counts. This may be a read error, as it is one base from a much larger clone. The chain carries TRBV2 and TRBJ2-5, with D possibly TRBD2 on 5 matching bases. Trimming cost V 3 bases and J 11 bases, with 19 bases left between them. The CDR3 sequence is 14 residues long. Germline-derived CDR1 and CDR2 are SNHLY and FYNNEI. The chain's CDR3 is CASSELAQYNEQYF. The CDR3 DNA reads TGTGCCAGCAGTGAGCTAGCTCAGTACAATGAGCAGTACTTC.

This clonotype was found many times. This chain connects TRBV6-1 to TRBJ1-2, with 10 bases that match TRBD1. CDR1 and CDR2 from the germline V gene are MNHNS and SASEGT. Trimming removed 6 bases from V and 3 bases from J; junction bases left unmatched: 4. The CDR3 extends over 14 amino acids. CDR3 in DNA: TGTGCCAGCAGACGACAGGGGGCGGACTATGGCTACACCTTC. Protein product: CASRRQGADYGYTF.

There are a few counts of this clonotype. V and J are TRBV7-2 and TRBJ2-3, with D possibly being TRBD2 (7 bases). V was shortened by 5 bases and J by 4 bases, with 19 bases between the two germline ends. This CDR3 contains 16 residues. CDR1 and CDR2 from the germline V gene are SGHTA and FQGNSA. The CDR3 DNA reads as TGTGCCAGCAGCCCCGGGGGCGGGAGAGCAGCAGATACGCAGTATTTT. Amino acids: CASSPGGGRAADTQYF.

The V and J genes are TRBV6-6 and TRBJ2-3; D gene ambiguous. This CDR3 comprises 15 residues. The ends were cut back, 5 bases at V and 6 bases at J, with 18 bases in the middle. The germline V gene has CDR1 MNHNY and CDR2 SVGAGI (reference sequence). The CDR3 region is CASSEEPYQADTQYF. In nucleotides, the CDR3 is TGTGCCAGCAGTGAGGAGCCTTACCAAGCCGATACGCAGTATTTT.

The table lists this clonotype with a few counts. This chain joins TRBV5-1 and TRBJ2-6; 8 bases agree with TRBD2. V trimming: 0 bases; J trimming: 1 base; junction bases outside the gene matches: 0. The CDR3 totals 16 residues. CDR1 and CDR2 (germline): SGHRS, YFSETQ. CDR3 sequence: CASSLERGSGANVLTF. The DNA of the CDR3 is TGCGCCAGCAGCTTGGAGCGGGGGTCTGGGGCCAACGTCCTGACTTTC.

V usage is TRBV27 and J usage is TRBJ2-1; D remains ambiguous. TRBJ2-7 matches the DNA end more closely, so the J call is doubtful. Germline V gene sequence: CDR1 MNHEY, CDR2 SMNVEV (reference sequence). The CDR3 is made up of 13 amino acids. CDR3 loop: CASSWGTTAKQYF. In DNA form, the CDR3 reads TGTGCCAGCAGTTGGGGTACTACGGCAAAGCAGTACTTC.

The gene calls are TRBV7-2 and TRBJ2-3; 11 positions match TRBD2. From germline, CDR1 is SGHTA and CDR2 FQGNSA. After removal of 5 bases from V and 2 bases from J, the junction contained 6 bases not matched to a gene. The CDR3 consists of 16 residues. CDR3 loop: CASSPTSGANTDTQYF. Written as DNA, the CDR3 is TGTGCCAGCAGCCCGACTAGCGGGGCAAACACAGATACGCAGTATTTT. The full variable domain, its missing parts supplied by reference TRBV7-2 and TRBJ2-3, is GAGVSQSPSNKVTEKGKDVELRCDPISGHTALYWYRQSLGQGLEFLIYFQGNSAPDKSGLPSDRFSAERTGGSVSTLTIQRTQQEDSAVYLCASSPTSGANTDTQYFGPGTRLTVL.

This clonotype is judged medium-sized. The chain employs TRBV7-8 and TRBJ1-2, with unresolved D. Germline V gene lookup returns CDR1 SGHVS and CDR2 FQNEAQ. Trimming took 0 bases from V and 3 from J, leaving 5 bases between them. The CDR3 has 13 amino acids. The CDR3 nucleotides are TGTGCCAGCAGCTTAGCCTTGGACTATGGCTACACCTTC. Amino acid sequence: CASSLALDYGYTF.

The rearrangement joins TRBV6-1 to TRBJ2-5; 11 bases are a match to TRBD2. The DNA matches TRBJ2-1 better at its end, which makes the J call doubtful. CDR1 and CDR2 (germline): MNHNS, SASEGT. The CDR3 length is 14 residues. CDR3: CASSGTSGYNEQFF. CDR3 DNA sequence: TGTGCCAGCAGCGGGACTAGCGGCTACAATGAGCAGTTCTTC.

With respect to this clonotype: This clone may be a read error of a much larger clone one base away. The chain has TRBV10-1 and TRBJ2-7; TRBD2 aligns across 7 bases. V was pared by 3 bases and J by 7 bases, with 15 bases of the junction left unmatched. There are 16 residues in the CDR3. Germline assignment: CDR1 WNHNN and CDR2 SYGVQD (reference sequence). CDR3 protein: CASSEFHGGRGNEQYF. Here the CDR3 DNA reads TGCGCCAGCAGTGAATTTCATGGCGGGAGAGGGAATGAGCAGTACTTC.